The clone carrying this T cell receptor beta chain has a handful of counts. Its antigen is not known. This specimen belongs to a study of cytomegalovirus exposure and HLA in healthy donors. The study, taken as a whole, reports: Previous analysis showed most TCR beta V segments were productive about 87% or about 30% of the time.

Vbeta (60) and Jbeta (13) primers were used in the PCR. Assay: immunoSEQ multiplex PCR; the TCRdb copy retains only in-frame clones and omits some. The sample lists 200,000 to 250,000 clones, 83% occurring once. Specimen: PBMCs. The receptor was isolated from a girl aged 5-17 years in good health and CMV-seronegative.

This chain's CDR3 is CASSPRGRDNEQFF. The CDR3 nucleotides read TGTGCCAGCAGCCCCAGGGGGCGCGACAATGAGCAGTTCTTC. This chain connects TRBV7-9 to TRBJ2-1; 8 bases are shared with TRBD1. The CDR3 covers 14 residues. The trim removed 5 bases at V and 5 bases at J, leaving 5 bases unmatched. Germline CDR1 is SEHNR and CDR2 is FQNEAQ (reference sequence).